The clone carrying this T cell receptor (beta chain) was observed a single time. Between the trimmed V and J ends, which lost 2 bases and 1 base, there was a span of 15 bases. CDR1 and CDR2 from the germline V gene are SGHTA and FQGNSA. The CDR3 runs to 16 residues. The sample belongs to a study of T cell changes during pregnancy in multiple sclerosis. Profiling relied on immunoSEQ multiplex PCR, and the TCRdb table lists in-frame clones only, not all of them. This sample has around 58,000 clones, with about 90% found just once. The source was CD4+ T cells from peripheral blood mononuclear cells, collected after pregnancy. This clonotype was sampled from a female donor in good health, enrolled as a control in a pregnancy study. The rearrangement joins TRBV7-2 to TRBJ2-7; possibly TRBD2 for D (7 bases). The CDR3 spells CASSLRGGGSSYEQYF. DNA for the CDR3: TGTGCCAGCAGCTTAAGAGGCGGGGGCTCTTCCTACGAGCAGTACTTC.